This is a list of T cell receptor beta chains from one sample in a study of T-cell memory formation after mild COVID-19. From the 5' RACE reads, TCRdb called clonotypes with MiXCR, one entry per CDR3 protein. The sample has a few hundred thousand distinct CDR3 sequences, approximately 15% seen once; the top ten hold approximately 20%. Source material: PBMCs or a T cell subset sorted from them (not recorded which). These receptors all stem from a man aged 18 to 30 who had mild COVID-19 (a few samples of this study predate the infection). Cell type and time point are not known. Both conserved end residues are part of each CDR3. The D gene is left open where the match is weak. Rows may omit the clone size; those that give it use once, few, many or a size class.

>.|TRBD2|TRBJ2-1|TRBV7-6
CASSLQRTSGGAGSYNEQFF
TGTGCCAGCAGCCTACAAAGGACTAGCGGGGGGGCCGGGTCCTACAATGAGCAGTTCTTC
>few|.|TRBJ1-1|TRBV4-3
CASSQDLSGNTEAFF
TGCGCCAGCAGCCAAGATTTGTCAGGGAACACTGAAGCTTTCTTT
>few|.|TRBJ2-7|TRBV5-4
CASSLVGYYEQYF
TGTGCCAGCAGCTTGGTCGGGTATTACGAGCAGTACTTC
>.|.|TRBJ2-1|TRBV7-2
CASSSPLLGREQFF
TGTGCCAGCAGCTCCCCCCTGCTAGGCCGGGAGCAGTTCTTC
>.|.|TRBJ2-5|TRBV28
CASSSRGRYQETQYF
TGTGCCAGCAGTTCCAGGGGGAGGTACCAAGAGACCCAGTACTTC
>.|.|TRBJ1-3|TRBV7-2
CASSLINGNTIYF
TGTGCCAGCAGCTTAATAAATGGAAACACCATATATTTT
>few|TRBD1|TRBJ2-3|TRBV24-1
CATSDQTGGSTDTQYF
TGTGCCACCAGTGACCAGACAGGGGGATCCACAGATACGCAGTATTTT
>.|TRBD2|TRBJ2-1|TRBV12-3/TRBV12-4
CASRPGTSGVNEQFF
TGTGCCAGCAGACCCGGGACTAGCGGGGTCAATGAGCAGTTCTTC
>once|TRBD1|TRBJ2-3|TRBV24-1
CATSDRAQGNTQYF
TGTGCCACCTCCGACAGGGCCCAGGGAAATACGCAGTATTTT
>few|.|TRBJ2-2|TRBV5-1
CASSFRSPRDSNTGELFF
TGCGCCAGCAGCTTTCGGTCACCCCGGGACTCTAACACCGGGGAGCTGTTTTTT
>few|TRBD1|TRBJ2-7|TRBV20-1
CSARGAGQGAREQYF
TGCAGTGCTAGAGGAGCGGGACAGGGGGCGCGCGAGCAGTACTTC
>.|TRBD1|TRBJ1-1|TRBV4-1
CASSQEQGYAEAFF
TGCGCCAGCAGCCAAGAACAGGGGTACGCTGAAGCTTTCTTT
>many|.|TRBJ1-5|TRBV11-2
CASNIDSHSNQPQHF
TGTGCCAGCAATATCGATAGCCATAGCAATCAGCCCCAGCATTTT
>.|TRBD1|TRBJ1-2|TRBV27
CASARDRGFYGYTF
TGTGCCAGCGCAAGGGACAGGGGATTCTATGGCTACACCTTC
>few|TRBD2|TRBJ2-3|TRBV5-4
CASSLVSGGVSTDTQYF
TGTGCCAGCAGCTTGGTTAGCGGGGGGGTTAGCACAGATACGCAGTATTTT
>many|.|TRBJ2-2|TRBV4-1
CASSPRWGTGELFF
TGCGCCAGCAGCCCCCGCTGGGGCACCGGGGAGCTGTTTTTT
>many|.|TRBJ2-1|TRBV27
CATGVISSRNEQFF
TGTGCCACCGGGGTCATATCCAGTCGCAATGAGCAGTTCTTC
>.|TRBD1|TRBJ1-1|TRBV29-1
CSGSTGGNTEAFF
TGCAGCGGTTCGACAGGGGGTAACACTGAAGCTTTCTTT
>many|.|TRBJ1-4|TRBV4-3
CASSQVRRLPKLFF
TGCGCCAGCAGCCAAGTTCGGCGGTTGCCTAAACTGTTTTTT
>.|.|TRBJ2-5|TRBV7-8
CASSSLNRETQYF
TGTGCCAGCAGCTCCCTAAATAGAGAGACCCAGTACTTC
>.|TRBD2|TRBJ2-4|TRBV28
CASSPTSGVKNIQYF
TGTGCCAGCAGTCCGACCAGCGGGGTCAAAAACATTCAGTACTTC
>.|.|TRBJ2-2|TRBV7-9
CASRTDGRYWELFF
TGTGCCAGCAGGACCGACGGGCGCTATTGGGAGCTGTTTTTT
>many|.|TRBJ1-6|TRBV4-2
CASSQGRAPLAPLHF
TGTGCCAGCAGCCAAGGGAGGGCCCCCCTAGCACCCCTCCACTTT
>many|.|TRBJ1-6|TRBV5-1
CASNREADSPLHF
TGCGCCAGCAACCGAGAGGCCGATTCACCCCTCCACTTT
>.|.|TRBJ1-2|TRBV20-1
CSARDRALLSDGYTF
TGCAGTGCTAGAGACCGGGCCCTGTTATCGGATGGCTACACCTTC
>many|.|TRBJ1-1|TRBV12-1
CASSFATEAFF
TGTGCCAGCAGCTTTGCCACTGAAGCTTTCTTT
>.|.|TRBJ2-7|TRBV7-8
CASSPDTGTYEQYF
TGTGCCAGCAGCCCAGACACAGGGACCTACGAGCAGTACTTC
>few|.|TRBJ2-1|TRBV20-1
CSAAGTFEISYNEQFF
TGCAGTGCTGCCGGGACTTTTGAGATCTCCTACAATGAGCAGTTCTTC
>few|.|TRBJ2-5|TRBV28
CASRRQLQETQYF
TGTGCCAGCAGGAGACAACTACAAGAGACCCAGTACTTC
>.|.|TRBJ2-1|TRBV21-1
CASRIPGRGNEQFF
TGTGCCAGCAGGATCCCGGGGCGAGGCAATGAGCAGTTCTTC
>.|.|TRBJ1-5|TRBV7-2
CASSFSGASNQPQHF
TGTGCCAGCAGCTTTTCGGGGGCGAGCAATCAGCCCCAGCATTTT
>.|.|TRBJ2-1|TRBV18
CASSPSHQVTNEQFF
TGTGCCAGCTCACCCTCTCATCAGGTGACCAATGAGCAGTTCTTC
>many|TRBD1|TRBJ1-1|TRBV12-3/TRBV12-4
CASSLTGLNTEAFF
TGTGCCAGCAGTCTGACAGGGTTGAACACTGAAGCTTTCTTT
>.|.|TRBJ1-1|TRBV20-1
CSAEKLGGTEAFF
TGCAGTGCTGAAAAGCTGGGGGGGACTGAAGCTTTCTTT
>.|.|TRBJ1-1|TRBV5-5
CASSQDSTEAFF
TGTGCCAGCAGCCAAGACAGCACTGAAGCTTTCTTT
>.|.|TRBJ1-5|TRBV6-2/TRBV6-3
CASSNRDRLQPQHF
TGTGCCAGCAGTAATAGGGACCGACTTCAGCCCCAGCATTTT
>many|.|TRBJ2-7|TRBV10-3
CAISDPGTAEQYF
TGTGCCATCAGTGACCCCGGCACCGCCGAGCAGTACTTC
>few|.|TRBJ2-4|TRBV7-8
CASSPELEGRNIQYF
TGTGCCAGCAGCCCGGAGTTAGAAGGGAGAAACATTCAGTACTTC
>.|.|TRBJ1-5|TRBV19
CASKVGNQPQHF
TGTGCCAGTAAGGTCGGCAATCAGCCCCAGCATTTT
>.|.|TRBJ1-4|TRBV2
CASRGWNEKLFF
TGTGCCAGCAGGGGGTGGAATGAAAAACTGTTTTTT
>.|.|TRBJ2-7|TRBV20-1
CSARPRPNYEQYF
TGCAGTGCTAGACCCCGGCCAAACTACGAGCAGTACTTC
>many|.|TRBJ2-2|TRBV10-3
CAISLQSGELFF
TGTGCCATCAGTCTCCAATCCGGGGAGCTGTTTTTT
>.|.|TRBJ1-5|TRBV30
CAWSLGHKNQPQHF
TGTGCCTGGAGTTTAGGACACAAGAATCAGCCCCAGCATTTT
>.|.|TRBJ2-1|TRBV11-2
CASSPGAGAYNEQFF
TGTGCCAGCAGCCCGGGAGCAGGGGCCTACAATGAGCAGTTCTTC
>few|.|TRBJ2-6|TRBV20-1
CSVPRGPGIPGANVLTF
TGCAGTGTCCCGCGGGGGCCTGGAATCCCTGGGGCCAACGTCCTGACTTTC
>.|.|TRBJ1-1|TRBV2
CARHLHEGLENTEAFF
TGTGCCAGACACCTCCACGAGGGACTGGAGAACACTGAAGCTTTCTTT
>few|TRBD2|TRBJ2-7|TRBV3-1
CASSHGSGVYEQYF
TGTGCCAGCAGCCACGGTAGCGGGGTGTACGAGCAGTACTTC
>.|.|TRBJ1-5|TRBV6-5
CASSLTGSSGGNQPQHF
TGTGCCAGCAGTTTAACAGGGTCGAGTGGCGGCAATCAGCCCCAGCATTTT
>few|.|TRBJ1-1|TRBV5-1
CASSLVGPQMNTEAFF
TGCGCCAGCAGCTTGGTAGGGCCCCAGATGAACACTGAAGCTTTCTTT
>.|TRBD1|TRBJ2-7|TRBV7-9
CASSQGRTGLHEQYF
TGTGCCAGCAGCCAGGGCCGGACAGGGCTACACGAGCAGTACTTC
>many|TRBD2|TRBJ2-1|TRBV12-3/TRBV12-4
CASTLGRGNEQFF
TGTGCCAGCACTTTGGGGCGGGGGAATGAGCAGTTCTTC
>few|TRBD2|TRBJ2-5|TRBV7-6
CASSLSGGPKTQYF
TGTGCCAGCAGCTTGAGCGGGGGGCCGAAGACCCAGTACTTC
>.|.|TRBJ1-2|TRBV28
CASSALGKGYTF
TGTGCCAGCAGTGCCTTAGGGAAAGGCTACACCTTC
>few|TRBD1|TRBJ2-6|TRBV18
CASSRTSGGPAGANVLTF
TGTGCCAGCTCACGGACTTCAGGGGGCCCGGCTGGGGCCAACGTCCTGACTTTC
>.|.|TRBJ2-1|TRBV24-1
CATSDWGTDNEQFF
TGTGCCACCAGTGATTGGGGGACTGACAATGAGCAGTTCTTC